This T cell receptor beta chain was documented in a study of T cells after yellow fever vaccination. TCRdb reprocessed the 5' RACE reads with MiXCR, giving one entry per CDR3 protein. Of some 350,000 distinct CDR3 sequences in the sample, roughly 8.7% were seen once. This receptor was identified in a man aged 18 to 29 who received the YFV17D yellow fever vaccine. Here the sequenced sample was PBMCs, taken on the day of the first yellow fever vaccination.

CDR3 sequence reads: CSPTGEVGNTEAFF. Here the CDR3 DNA reads TGCAGCCCGACAGGGGAGGTGGGAAACACTGAAGCTTTCTTT. The chain recombines TRBV20-1 with TRBJ1-1; 8 positions match TRBD1. Germline V gives CDR1 DFQATT, CDR2 SNEGSKA (reference sequence). This CDR3 comprises 14 residues.